The clone carrying this T cell receptor (beta chain) is a singleton in its sample. Generated by immunoSEQ multiplex PCR, the TCRdb table keeps only in-frame clones and is missing some. The sample has some 150,000 clones, about 88% seen once. The sample originates from a study of blood T cell repertoires in COVID-19. J gave up 2 bases and V 0 bases, and 4 bases lay outside the gene matches. This CDR3 spans 14 amino acids. The V gene's germline CDR1 is GTSNPN and CDR2 SVGIG (reference sequence). What was sequenced was peripheral blood. This TCR was sampled from a human donor in a cohort sampled during active COVID-19. The chain carries TRBV30 and TRBJ2-7; TRBD2 agrees at 7 bases. CDR3 protein: CAWSVERGPYEQYF. CDR3 nucleotide sequence: TGTGCCTGGAGTGTAGAGCGGGGACCCTACGAGCAGTACTTC. The full variable domain, rest sourced from reference TRBV30 and TRBJ2-7, is SQTIHQWPATLVQPVGSPLSLECTVEGTSNPNLYWYRQAAGRGLQLLFYSVGIGQISSEVPQNLSASRPQDRQFILSSKKLLLSDSGFYLCAWSVERGPYEQYFGPGTRLTVT.